One sample yielded the 20 T cell receptor beta chains listed below, sequenced in a study of vaccination effects on CD4 cells after COVID-19. Clones were read by immunoSEQ multiplex PCR, and TCRdb kept only the in-frame ones, dropping some. The sample contains roughly 23,000 clones, 65% to 70% of which appear only once. These receptors lack a known antigen. Within the ViraFEST assay, antigen-specific CD4+ T cells underwent expansion with viral peptide pools prior to sequencing. Subsequent to a culture period of about ten days, CD4+ T cells were isolated. None of the vaccinated had previously contracted SARS-CoV-2, and their nucleocapsid antibodies tested negative. Sequenced here: CD4+ T cells from PBMCs cultured with HCoV-NL63 spike peptides, sampled before COVID-19 vaccination. The receptors derive from a human donor who received a COVID-19 vaccine.

The chain couples TRBV29-1 to TRBJ2-5; 13 bases fit TRBD2. This CDR3 comprises 15 residues. V was clipped by 3 bases and J by 7 bases; unmatched bases: 8. The germline V gene has CDR1 SQVTM and CDR2 ANQGSEA. CDR3 protein: CSVDGLAGAYGTQYF. For the CDR3, the DNA is TGCAGCGTTGACGGACTAGCGGGGGCGTACGGGACCCAGTACTTC.

The gene calls are TRBV4-1 and TRBJ2-6; D possibly uses TRBD1 or TRBD2 (7 bases each). Per the germline V gene, CDR1 is MGHRA and CDR2 is YSYEKL. The CDR3 has 15 amino acids. The V end lost 2 bases, the J end lost 12 bases, and 17 bases lay between the germline ends. CDR3 loop: CASSQLPGGDFVLTF. The CDR3 nucleotides read TGCGCCAGCAGCCAATTGCCAGGGGGGGATTTCGTCCTGACTTTC.

The chain is built from TRBV7-2 and TRBJ1-2; tentatively, D is TRBD1 (6 bases). CDR1 SGHTA and CDR2 FQGNSA come from the germline V gene. Trimming removed 5 bases at V and 5 bases at J, with 12 bases between. The CDR3 totals 13 residues. The DNA for the CDR3 is TGTGCCAGCAGCCTGGACAGCCAGTATGGCTACACCTTC. This sequence encodes CASSLDSQYGYTF.

The chain links TRBV4-1 to TRBJ2-7; perhaps TRBD2 as D (6 bases). The CDR3 consists of 14 residues. V was pared by 3 bases and J by 6 bases, with 15 bases between. CDR1 is MGHRA, CDR2 YSYEKL, per germline. The CDR3 sequence is CASSQSSVWAEQYF. The CDR3 bases are TGCGCCAGCAGCCAGTCTAGCGTTTGGGCCGAGCAGTACTTC.

The V gene is TRBV5-1, the J gene TRBJ2-5, with TRBD2 matching 10 bases. CDR1 is SGHRS, CDR2 YFSETQ, per germline. J lost 4 bases, V lost 0 bases, and 3 bases had no gene match. The CDR3 has 15 amino acids. CDR3 amino acids: CASSLVAGGGETQYF. The CDR3 DNA follows: TGCGCCAGCAGCTTGGTAGCGGGAGGAGGAGAGACCCAGTACTTC.

The CDR3 sequence: CASSFDYSYEQYF. DNA for the CDR3: TGTGCCAGCAGTTTCGACTATTCCTACGAGCAGTACTTC. The chain uses TRBV6-5 and TRBJ2-7, with D possibly being TRBD2 (5 bases). With 4 bases removed from V and 1 base from J, the gap between germline ends came to 8 bases. The CDR3 is 13 residues long. CDR1 and CDR2 (germline): MNHEY, SVGAGI.

The J gene is TRBJ1-5, the V gene TRBV5-1; D remains unclear. V was trimmed by 0 bases and J by 5 bases, leaving 3 bases between them. From germline, CDR1 is SGHRS and CDR2 YFSETQ. This CDR3 region has 12 residues. The chain's CDR3 is CASSLVDQPQHF. For the CDR3, the DNA is TGCGCCAGCAGCTTGGTTGATCAGCCCCAGCATTTT. Looking up the rest from reference TRBV5-1 and TRBJ1-5 gives the full variable domain: KAGVTQTPRYLIKTRGQQVTLSCSPISGHRSVSWYQQTPGQGLQFLFEYFSETQRNKGNFPGRFSGRQFSNSRSEMNVSTLELGDSALYLCASSLVDQPQHFGDGTRLSIL.

This chain uses TRBV18 with TRBJ1-1, with a weak D call TRBD1 (6 bases). The CDR3 has 15 amino acids. The V gene lost 3 bases and the J gene lost 3 bases, with 14 bases spanning the gap. Germline CDR1 is KGHSH and CDR2 is LQKENI. The CDR3: CASSPQTGIHTEAFF. The CDR3 nucleotides are TGTGCCAGCTCACCTCAAACAGGGATTCACACTGAAGCTTTCTTT.

The CDR3 spells CASSLGTSGSTGELFF. Written as DNA, the CDR3 is TGTGCCAGCTCACTCGGGACTAGCGGGAGCACCGGGGAGCTGTTTTTT. V and J are TRBV18 and TRBJ2-2; TRBD2 matches 14 bases. CDR1 KGHSH and CDR2 LQKENI come from the germline V gene. The CDR3 spans 16 residues. The junction had 2 bases not matched to a gene; V was cut back by 4 bases and J by 4 bases.

This sequence joins TRBV5-6 and TRBJ2-2, with TRBD1 matching over 8 bases. With 2 bases clipped from V and 7 bases from J, the junction kept 7 bases outside the gene matches. The germline gives CDR1 SGHDT, CDR2 YYEEEE. This CDR3 contains 15 residues. The CDR3 reads CASSLRTGNGGELFF. The CDR3 region has the DNA TGTGCCAGCAGCTTACGGACAGGGAATGGCGGGGAGCTGTTTTTT.

This clone came up a few times. The chain links TRBV10-1 to TRBJ2-3; D may correspond to TRBD1 or TRBD2 (6 bases each). The V end lost 5 bases, the J end lost 2 bases, and 14 bases lay between the germline ends. The V gene's germline CDR1 is WNHNN and CDR2 SYGVQD (reference sequence). The CDR3 runs 15 residues. The CDR3 nucleotides are TGCGCCAGCAGTTTTCGGGGGCCGTACACAGATACGCAGTATTTT. Its translation: CASSFRGPYTDTQYF.

V gene TRBV3-1 (or the pseudogene TRBV3-2) combines with J gene TRBJ2-1; TRBD2 agrees at 13 bases. The germline V gene has CDR1 LGHDT and CDR2 YNNKEL (reference sequence). CDR3 size: 16 residues. Unmatched junction bases numbered 3, after V lost 0 bases and J lost 7 bases. CDR3 amino acids: CASSQEGLAGMNEQFF. The CDR3 coding sequence is TGTGCCAGCAGCCAAGAGGGACTAGCGGGGATGAATGAGCAGTTCTTC.

The V gene is TRBV5-1, the J gene TRBJ2-5, with TRBD2 as a possible D gene (6 bases). This CDR3 is 14 amino acids long. V was trimmed by 0 bases and J by 4 bases, leaving 10 bases between them. Germline V lookup: CDR1 SGHRS, CDR2 YFSETQ. The CDR3 DNA reads TGCGCCAGCAGCTTGGAGGCGGGGAGAGAGACCCAGTACTTC. As protein: CASSLEAGRETQYF.

The rearrangement joins TRBV18 to TRBJ1-4, with unresolved D. Germline CDR1 KGHSH, CDR2 LQKENI. Deletions cut 0 bases from V and 8 bases from J, with 13 bases between. The CDR3 runs 15 residues. In DNA, the CDR3 is TGTGCCAGCTCACCACCGGGGTGGGGTACCGAAAAACTGTTTTTT. It specifies CASSPPGWGTEKLFF.

The chain carries TRBV14 and TRBJ1-1; the D is unclear. The CDR3 loop spans 13 amino acids. Germline loops: CDR1 SGHDN, CDR2 FVKESK. The germline V and J ends were trimmed by 4 bases and 6 bases, with 12 bases remaining between them. For the CDR3, the DNA is TGTGCCAGCAGCCGGGCGTCCCGGGCTGAAGCTTTCTTT. Translating gives CASSRASRAEAFF.

The chain combines TRBV6-1 with TRBJ2-1, with D possibly TRBD2 on 6 matching bases. V lost 0 bases and J lost 6, with 6 bases in between. This CDR3 contains 13 residues. CDR1 is MNHNS and CDR2 is SASEGT in the germline V gene. The CDR3 nucleotides read TGTGCCAGCAGTGAAGCCGGGAGCAATGAGCAGTTCTTC. This sequence encodes CASSEAGSNEQFF.

This sequence joins TRBV5-4 and TRBJ1-1, with D hard to call. This CDR3 has 14 amino acids. The germline gives CDR1 SGHNT, CDR2 YYREEE (reference sequence). V lost 4 bases and J lost 1, with 11 bases in between. The CDR3 spells CASSLPGQNTEAFF. Here the CDR3 DNA reads TGTGCCAGCAGCCTCCCTGGTCAGAACACTGAAGCTTTCTTT. Variable domain in full (rest from reference TRBV5-4 and TRBJ1-1): ETGVTQSPTHLIKTRGQQVTLRCSSQSGHNTVSWYQQALGQGPQFIFQYYREEENGRGNFPPRFSGLQFPNYSSELNVNALELDDSALYLCASSLPGQNTEAFFGQGTRLTVV.

V is TRBV5-1 and J is TRBJ2-7, with 10 bases identical to TRBD2. V trimming: 0 bases; J trimming: 2 bases; junction bases outside the gene matches: 14. The CDR3 is 19 amino acids. Per the germline V gene, CDR1 is SGHRS and CDR2 is YFSETQ. CDR3: CASSLAPTSGLATTYEQYF. DNA of the CDR3: TGCGCCAGCAGCTTGGCGCCGACTAGCGGGCTCGCTACCACCTACGAGCAGTACTTC.

With regard to this clone: One end of the junction does not line up with germline, which may come from a read error. The genes are TRBV27 and TRBJ1-4, with 7 bases identical to TRBD1. This CDR3 has 16 residues. Per germline, CDR1 MNHEY and CDR2 SMNVEV (reference sequence). The CDR3 DNA is TGTGCCAGCAGATTATCAGGGACAGCAGCTAATGAAAAACTGTTTTTT. This codes for CASRLSGTAANEKLFF.

This clone has more than one count but fewer than ten. The chain joins TRBV7-9 to TRBJ1-2; tentatively, D is TRBD1 (5 bases). Germline CDR1 is SEHNR and CDR2 is FQNEAQ (reference sequence). This CDR3 comprises 11 residues. Trimming removed 5 bases from V and 13 bases from J, with 14 bases in between. The CDR3 protein is CASSDTSGGTF. CDR3 sequence (DNA): TGTGCCAGCAGCGACACCTCGGGGGGCACCTTC.